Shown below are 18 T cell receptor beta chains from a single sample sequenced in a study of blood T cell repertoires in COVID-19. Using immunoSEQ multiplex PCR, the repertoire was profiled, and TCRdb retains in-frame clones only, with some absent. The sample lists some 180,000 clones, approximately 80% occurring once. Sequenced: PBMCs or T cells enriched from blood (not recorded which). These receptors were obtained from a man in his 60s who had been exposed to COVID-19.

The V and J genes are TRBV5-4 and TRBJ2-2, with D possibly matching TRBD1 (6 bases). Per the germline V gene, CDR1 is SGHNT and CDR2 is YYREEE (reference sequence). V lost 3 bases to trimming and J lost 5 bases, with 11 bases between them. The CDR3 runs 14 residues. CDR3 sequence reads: CASSSAGETGELFF. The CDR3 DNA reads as TGTGCCAGCAGCTCCGCAGGGGAAACCGGGGAGCTGTTTTTT.

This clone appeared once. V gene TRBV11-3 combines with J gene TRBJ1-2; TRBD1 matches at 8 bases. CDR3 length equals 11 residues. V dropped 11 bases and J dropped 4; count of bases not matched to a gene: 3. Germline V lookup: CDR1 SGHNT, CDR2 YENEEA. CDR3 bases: TGTGCCTCCGGACAGGGCTATGGCTACACCTTC. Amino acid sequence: CASGQGYGYTF.

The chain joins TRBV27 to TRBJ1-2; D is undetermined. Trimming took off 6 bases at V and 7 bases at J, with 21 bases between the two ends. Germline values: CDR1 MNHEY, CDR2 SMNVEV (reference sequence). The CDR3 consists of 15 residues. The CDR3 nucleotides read TGTGCCAGCAGCCTCGGGTCTGTACCCACCGGTGGCTACACCTTC. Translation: CASSLGSVPTGGYTF.

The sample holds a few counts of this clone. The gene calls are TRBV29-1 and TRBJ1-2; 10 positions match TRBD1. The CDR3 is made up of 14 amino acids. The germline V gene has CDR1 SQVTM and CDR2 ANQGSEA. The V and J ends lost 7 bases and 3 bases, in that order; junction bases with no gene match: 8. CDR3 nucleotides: TGCAGCGCCGCGGCCGGGACAGGGGACTATGGCTACACCTTC. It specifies CSAAAGTGDYGYTF.

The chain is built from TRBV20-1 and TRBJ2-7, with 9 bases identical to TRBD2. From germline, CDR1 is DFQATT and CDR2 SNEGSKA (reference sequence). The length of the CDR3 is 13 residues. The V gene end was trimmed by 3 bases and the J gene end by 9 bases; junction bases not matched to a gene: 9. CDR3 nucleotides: TGCAGTGCTAGTGGGCTAGCGGGAAGGGGGCAGTACTTC. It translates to CSASGLAGRGQYF.

In DNA, the CDR3 is TGTGCCAGCAGCTCCCTCCAGACTAGCGGGAGGGGCACGCAGTATTTT. This translates into CASSSLQTSGRGTQYF. The J gene is TRBJ2-3, the V gene TRBV7-3, with 14 bases aligning to TRBD2. Germline CDR1 and CDR2: SGHTA and FQGTGA. The CDR3 has 16 amino acids. With 4 bases clipped from V and 9 bases from J, the junction kept 9 bases outside the gene matches.

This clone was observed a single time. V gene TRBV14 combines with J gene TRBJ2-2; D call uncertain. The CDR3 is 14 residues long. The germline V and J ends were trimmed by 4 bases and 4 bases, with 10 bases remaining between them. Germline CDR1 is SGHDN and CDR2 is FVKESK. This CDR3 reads CASSPRLGTGELFF. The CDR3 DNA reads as TGTGCCAGCAGCCCCCGACTGGGCACCGGGGAGCTGTTTTTT.

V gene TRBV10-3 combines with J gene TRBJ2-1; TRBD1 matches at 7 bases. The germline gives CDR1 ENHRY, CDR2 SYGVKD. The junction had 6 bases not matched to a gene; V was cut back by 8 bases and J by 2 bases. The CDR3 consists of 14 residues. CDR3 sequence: CAIPRQGAYNEQFF. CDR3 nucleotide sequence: TGTGCCATCCCTAGGCAGGGGGCCTACAATGAGCAGTTCTTC.

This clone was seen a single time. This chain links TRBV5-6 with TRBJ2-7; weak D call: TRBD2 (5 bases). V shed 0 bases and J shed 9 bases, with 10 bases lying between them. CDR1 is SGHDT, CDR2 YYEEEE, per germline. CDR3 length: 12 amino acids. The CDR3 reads CASSLARDRQYF. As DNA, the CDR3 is TGTGCCAGCAGCTTGGCCCGGGATCGGCAGTACTTC. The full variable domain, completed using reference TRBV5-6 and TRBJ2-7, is DAGVTQSPTHLIKTRGQQVTLRCSPKSGHDTVSWYQQALGQGPQFIFQYYEEEERQRGNFPDRFSGHQFPNYSSELNVNALLLGDSALYLCASSLARDRQYFGPGTRLTVT.

This CDR3 reads CASRGPWGAAGQGAYEQYF. DNA for the CDR3: TGTGCCAGCAGGGGGCCGTGGGGAGCAGCGGGCCAGGGGGCCTACGAGCAGTACTTC. V gene TRBV2 combines with J gene TRBJ2-7, with D maybe TRBD1 (7 bases). The CDR3 totals 19 residues. CDR1 and CDR2 from the germline V gene are SNHLY and FYNNEI. The V and J ends lost 6 bases and 2 bases respectively, with 29 bases between them.

CDR3 region: CASSYGTSGINEQFF. DNA of the CDR3: TGTGCCAGCAGTTACGGGACTAGCGGGATCAATGAGCAGTTCTTC. The rearrangement joins TRBV7-6 to TRBJ2-1; 13 nucleotides line up with TRBD2. V was pared by 6 bases and J by 6 bases, with 5 bases of the junction left unmatched. The CDR3 extends over 15 amino acids. Per germline, CDR1 SGHVS and CDR2 FNYEAQ.

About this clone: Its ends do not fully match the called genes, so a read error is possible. CDR3 nucleotides: TGTGCCAGCAGGGAAGCCGGGACAGAGAACACTGAAGCTTTCTTT. Translation gives CASREAGTENTEAFF. The genes are TRBV6-1 and TRBJ1-1; 7 bases fit TRBD1. This CDR3 is built from 15 residues. Germline-derived CDR1 and CDR2 are MNHNS and SASEGT.

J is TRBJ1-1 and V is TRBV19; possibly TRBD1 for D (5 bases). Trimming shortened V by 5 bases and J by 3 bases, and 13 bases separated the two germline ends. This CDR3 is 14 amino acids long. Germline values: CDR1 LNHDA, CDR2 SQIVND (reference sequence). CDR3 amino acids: CASSPGWRDTEAFF. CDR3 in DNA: TGTGCCAGTAGTCCAGGGTGGAGGGACACTGAAGCTTTCTTT.

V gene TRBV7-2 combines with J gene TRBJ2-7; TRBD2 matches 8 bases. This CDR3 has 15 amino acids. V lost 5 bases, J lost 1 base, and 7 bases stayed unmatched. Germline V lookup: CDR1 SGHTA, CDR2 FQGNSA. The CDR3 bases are TGTGCCAGCAGCGGGTTTAGCGGGAAGTCCTACGAGCAGTACTTC. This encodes CASSGFSGKSYEQYF.

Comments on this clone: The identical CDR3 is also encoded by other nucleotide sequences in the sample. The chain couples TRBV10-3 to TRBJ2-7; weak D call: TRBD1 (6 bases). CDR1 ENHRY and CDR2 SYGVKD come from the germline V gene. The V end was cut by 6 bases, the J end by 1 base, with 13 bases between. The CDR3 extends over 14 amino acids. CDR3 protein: CAIRPGQGSYEQYF. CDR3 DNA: TGTGCCATCAGACCGGGACAAGGATCCTACGAGCAGTACTTC.

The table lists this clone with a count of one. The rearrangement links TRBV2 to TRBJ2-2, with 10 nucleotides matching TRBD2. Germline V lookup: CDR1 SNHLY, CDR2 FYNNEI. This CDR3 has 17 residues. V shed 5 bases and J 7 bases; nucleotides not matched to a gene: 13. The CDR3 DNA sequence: TGTGCCAGCAGTAGGGCTAGCGGGAGTTTGATCGGCGGGGAGCTGTTTTTT. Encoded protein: CASSRASGSLIGGELFF.

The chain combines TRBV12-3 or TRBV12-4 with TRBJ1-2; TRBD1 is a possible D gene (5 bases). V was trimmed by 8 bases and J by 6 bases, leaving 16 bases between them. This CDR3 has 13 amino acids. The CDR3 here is CASRGGGWDGYTF. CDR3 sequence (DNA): TGTGCCAGCCGTGGGGGGGGTTGGGATGGCTACACCTTC.

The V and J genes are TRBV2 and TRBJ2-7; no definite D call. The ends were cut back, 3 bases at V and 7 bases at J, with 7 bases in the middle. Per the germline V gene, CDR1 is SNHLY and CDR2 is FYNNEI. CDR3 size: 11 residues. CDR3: CASSEFREQYF. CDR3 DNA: TGTGCCAGCAGTGAGTTCAGGGAGCAGTACTTC. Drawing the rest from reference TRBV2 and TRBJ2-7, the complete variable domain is EPEVTQTPSHQVTQMGQEVILRCVPISNHLYFYWYRQILGQKVEFLVSFYNNEISEKSEIFDDQFSVERPDGSNFTLKIRSTKLEDSAMYFCASSEFREQYFGPGTRLTVT.